This T cell receptor beta chain is from a study of technical replicates of blood from a handful of donors. Repertoires were generated with immunoSEQ multiplex PCR, while TCRdb's copy carries only in-frame clones and drops some. The sample records 40,000 to 55,000 clones, about 96% being singletons. Germline lookup yields CDR1 SGDLS and CDR2 YYNGEE. The CDR3 is 13 amino acids. V lost 0 bases, J lost 4 bases, and 7 bases lay in between. The V call is TRBV9, the J call TRBJ1-2; no clear D gene. The sequenced sample consisted of T cells isolated from PBMCs. This receptor was identified in a human donor in good health. The CDR3 here is CASSVALSYGYTF. The CDR3, as DNA: TGTGCCAGCAGCGTAGCCCTATCCTATGGCTACACCTTC.